This T cell receptor (beta chain) is from a study of blood T cell repertoires in COVID-19 (dated by TCRdb to about 2020). Describing the broader study: Collaborator samples came from the United States, Italy and Spain and covered acute and convalescent phases of COVID-19. A freely available public database, intended as a resource for researchers studying the immune response to SARS-CoV-2, is where the repertoires were released. Deeply sampled blood TCRbeta repertoires from subjects exposed to, actively infected with, or recovered from COVID-19 were included in the dataset. Samples came from the ongoing ImmuneRACE study (first 160 participants) plus 1,254 subjects from 6 global collaborators. The sample metadata nearly always contained a de-identified subject ID, COVID-19 status, age in years and sex. The prospective study material was composed of cDNA or gDNA derived from T cells, B-cell-depleted T cells, or PBMCs. HLA class I and class II types, where available, came from metadata supplied by the sample provider rather than from assay-based typing. Study-wide conclusions, independent of this receptor: The amount of clinical and demographic metadata varied by source and participant and was provided uncurated.

The germline V gene sets CDR1 to SGHTA and CDR2 to FQGNSA. Clipping removes 5 bases from V and 5 bases from J, with 8 as the unmatched junction base count. There are 15 amino acids in the CDR3, from cysteine to phenylalanine inclusive. Only the CDR3 DNA stays, 45 bases, in frame from base 1. Regarding this clone: Its antigen remains unidentified. Base qualities are not recorded, but no much larger clone differs from it by a single base.

Collaborating institutions collected whole blood in K2EDTA tubes following their own protocols. For TCRbeta analysis, collaborators shipped samples in one of three forms: frozen whole blood, isolated PBMCs, or DNA extracted from either of those sample types. The immunoSEQ Assay, a bias-controlled multiplex PCR, was used to amplify TCRbeta CDR3 regions from genomic DNA. The original methods were these. Nucleated cell counts per sample were estimated from amplification of reference gene primers within the assay. To quantify the absolute abundance of each unique TCRbeta CDR3 rearrangement, sequence reads were collapsed and filtered. For each sample, productive Simpson clonality was calculated as the square root of Simpson's diversity index across productive rearrangements. TCRdb holds this immuneACCESS table with in-frame rearrangements only. Some clones are missing; in checked studies, unresolved V genes explain under half, and the rest has no known cause. V, J and clone size are taken as reported in that table, and D and trimming were inferred from the DNA itself. The sample table holds some 670,000 clones, of which just under 90% were seen once. 0.2% to 0.3% of the sample lies in the top ten.

The chain links TRBV7-2 with TRBJ2-1; 8 middle bases align to TRBD2. The material sequenced was peripheral blood. This clonotype was sampled from a woman aged 18 to 35 with acute or convalescent COVID-19. The CDR3 region reads CASSPFGGAHNEQFF. In nucleotide form, the sequence is TGTGCCAGCAGCCCGTTCGGGGGGGCCCACAATGAGCAGTTCTTC. The variable domain in full, with residues beyond the CDR3 obtained from the reference TRBV7-2 and TRBJ2-1 genes, is GAGVSQSPSNKVTEKGKDVELRCDPISGHTALYWYRQSLGQGLEFLIYFQGNSAPDKSGLPSDRFSAERTGGSVSTLTIQRTQQEDSAVYLCASSPFGGAHNEQFFGPGTRLTVL.